The clone carrying this T cell receptor beta chain was observed a single time. Its target is unknown. Using immunoSEQ multiplex PCR, the repertoire was profiled, and TCRdb retains in-frame clones only, with some absent. The table lists around 4,600 clones, approximately 49% of them singletons. The entry originates in a study of STAT3 mutations in large granular lymphocyte leukemia. Turning to the study itself: 40% of treated T-LGLL patients showed hematologic response to immunosuppression. General study points: In some patients, a small highly pathogenic clone possibly went undetected. All newly emerging clones after therapy were STAT3 wild type. At least one immunodominant TCR beta clonotype appeared in every T-cell large granular lymphocyte leukemia patient. Differing intervals and regimens complicate linking therapy response to clone burden.

The CDR3 extends over 12 amino acids. Germline V gene lookup returns CDR1 SEHNR and CDR2 FQNEAQ (reference sequence). Between the trimmed V and J ends, which lost 11 bases and 7 bases, there was a span of 14 bases. The chain has TRBV7-9 and TRBJ1-4; maybe TRBD1 (6 bases). The sample comprised peripheral blood mononuclear cells. The receptor was isolated from a man between 60 and 75 years old with T-cell large granular lymphocyte leukemia. Some clones in this sample may be carry-over from other donors' samples. CDR3 protein: CAGSWDTEKLFF. For the CDR3, the DNA is TGTGCCGGGTCCTGGGACACTGAAAAACTGTTTTTT. Combining the CDR3 with reference TRBV7-9 and TRBJ1-4 gives the whole variable domain DTGVSQNPRHKITKRGQNVTFRCDPISEHNRLYWYRQTLGQGPEFLTYFQNEAQLEKSRLLSDRFSAERPKGSFSTLEIQRTEQGDSAMYLCAGSWDTEKLFFGSGTQLSVL.